This T cell receptor beta chain stems from a study of shared clonotypes between healthy human individuals. TCRdb's copy holds only in-frame clones and misses some; the assay was immunoSEQ multiplex PCR. Of a few million clones listed, 90% to 96% are singletons. Looked up from germline, CDR1 is SQVTM and CDR2 is ANQGSEA. V lost 0 bases and J 7 bases, leaving 7 bases between the germline ends. The CDR3 loop spans 12 amino acids. V gene TRBV29-1 combines with J gene TRBJ2-1; D not resolved. Sample: naive CD4+ T cells sorted from blood. Subset meaning: CD45RA+ positively selected. This clonotype originated in a man aged 18 to 35 in good health. CDR3 sequence: CSVEDNGNEQFF. CDR3 bases: TGCAGCGTTGAAGATAACGGGAATGAGCAGTTCTTC.